A single TCR beta chain is shown here with its context. What it recognizes is unknown. The PCR was carried out with 60 Vbeta primers and 13 Jbeta primers. TCRdb's copy holds only in-frame clones and misses some; the assay was immunoSEQ multiplex PCR. The sample lists approximately 140,000 clones; 60% to 85% were seen once. Germline CDR1 reads MNHEY; CDR2 reads SVGAGI. V lost 0 bases, J lost 11 bases, and 19 bases lay in between. The CDR3 has 15 amino acids. This entry belongs to a study of cytomegalovirus exposure and HLA in healthy donors. Findings of the study overall: Analysis performed later showed TCR beta chains linked to HLA being more clonally expanded than equally common others. Most of the TCR beta V segments (in an earlier analysis) were productive either about 90% or about 30% of the time. The CMV antigen specificity of a few CMV-associated chains was confirmed through in vitro analysis.

V usage is TRBV6-5 and J usage is TRBJ1-1; D remains unclear. The clonotype was recovered from a woman between 18 and 29 years old in good health and CMV-seronegative. The sample was PBMCs. The CDR3 loop reads CASSYSYRESMVAFF. The CDR3, as DNA: TGTGCCAGCAGTTACTCGTACCGGGAGTCAATGGTTGCTTTCTTT.